This entry concerns a single TCR beta chain. This sample is drawn from a study of shared T cell receptors in the human thymus. The table came from immunoSEQ multiplex PCR; TCRdb's copy has only in-frame clones and leaves some out. The data contain 720,000 or so clones, over 75% of them singletons. The CDR3 is 16 amino acids. V was pared by 4 bases and J by 0 bases, with 13 bases between. Germline assignment: CDR1 MNHNY and CDR2 SVGAGI (reference sequence). The sample was also reused in another study, on human thymus T cells. That paper states: Infants served as donors; they were healthy and Finnish and were having corrective surgery for congenital heart defects. Thymus specimens were resections from corrective heart surgery. Gene usage (both V and J) appeared biased in thymic and blood repertoires.

This receptor was identified in a girl under three years old with a congenital heart defect. Sequences were obtained from thymocytes. The chain links TRBV6-6 to TRBJ1-5; D uncertain. The CDR3 reads CASSWRGKYSNQPQHF. CDR3 DNA sequence: TGTGCCAGCAGTTGGCGCGGGAAGTATAGCAATCAGCCCCAGCATTTT.